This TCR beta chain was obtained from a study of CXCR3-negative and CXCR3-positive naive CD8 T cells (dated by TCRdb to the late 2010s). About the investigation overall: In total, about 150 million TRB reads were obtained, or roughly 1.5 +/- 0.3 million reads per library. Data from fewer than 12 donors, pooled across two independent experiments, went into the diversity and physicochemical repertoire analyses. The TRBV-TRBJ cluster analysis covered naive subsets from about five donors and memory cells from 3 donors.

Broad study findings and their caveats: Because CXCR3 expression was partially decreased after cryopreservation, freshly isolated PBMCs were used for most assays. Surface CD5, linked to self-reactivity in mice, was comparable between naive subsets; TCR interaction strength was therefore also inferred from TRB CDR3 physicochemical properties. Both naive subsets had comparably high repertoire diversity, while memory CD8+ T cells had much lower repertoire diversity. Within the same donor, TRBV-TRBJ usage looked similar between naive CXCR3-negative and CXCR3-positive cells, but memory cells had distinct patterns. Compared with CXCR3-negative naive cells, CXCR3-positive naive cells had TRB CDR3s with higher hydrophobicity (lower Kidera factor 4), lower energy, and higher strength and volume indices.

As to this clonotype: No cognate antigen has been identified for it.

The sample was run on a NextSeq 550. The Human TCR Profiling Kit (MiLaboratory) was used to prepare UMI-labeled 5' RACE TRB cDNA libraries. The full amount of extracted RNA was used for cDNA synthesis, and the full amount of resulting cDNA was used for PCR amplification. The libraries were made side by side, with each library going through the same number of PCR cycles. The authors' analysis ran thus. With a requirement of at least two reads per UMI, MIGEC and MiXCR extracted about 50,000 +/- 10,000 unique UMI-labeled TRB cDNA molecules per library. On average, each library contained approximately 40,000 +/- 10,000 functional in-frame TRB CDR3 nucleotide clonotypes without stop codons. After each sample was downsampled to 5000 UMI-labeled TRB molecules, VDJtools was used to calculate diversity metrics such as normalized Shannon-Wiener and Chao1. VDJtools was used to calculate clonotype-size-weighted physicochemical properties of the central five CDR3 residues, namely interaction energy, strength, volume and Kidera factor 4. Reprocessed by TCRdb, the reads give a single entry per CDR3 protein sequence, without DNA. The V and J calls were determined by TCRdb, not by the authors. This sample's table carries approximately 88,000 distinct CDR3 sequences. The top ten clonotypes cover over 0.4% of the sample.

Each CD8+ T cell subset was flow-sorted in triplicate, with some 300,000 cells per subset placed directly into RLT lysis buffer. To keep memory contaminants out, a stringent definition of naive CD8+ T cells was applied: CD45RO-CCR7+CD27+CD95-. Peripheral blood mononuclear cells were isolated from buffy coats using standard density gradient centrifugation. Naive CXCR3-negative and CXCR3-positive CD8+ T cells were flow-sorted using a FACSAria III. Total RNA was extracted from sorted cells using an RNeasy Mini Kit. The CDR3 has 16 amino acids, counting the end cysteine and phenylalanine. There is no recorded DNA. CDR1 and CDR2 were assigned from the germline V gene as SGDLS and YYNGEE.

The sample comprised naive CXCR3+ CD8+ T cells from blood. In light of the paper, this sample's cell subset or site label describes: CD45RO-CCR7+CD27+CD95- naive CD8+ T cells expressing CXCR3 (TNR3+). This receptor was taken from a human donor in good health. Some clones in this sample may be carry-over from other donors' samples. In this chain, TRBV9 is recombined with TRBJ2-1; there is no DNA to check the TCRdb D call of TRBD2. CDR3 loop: CASSSSGRHNNNEQFF.